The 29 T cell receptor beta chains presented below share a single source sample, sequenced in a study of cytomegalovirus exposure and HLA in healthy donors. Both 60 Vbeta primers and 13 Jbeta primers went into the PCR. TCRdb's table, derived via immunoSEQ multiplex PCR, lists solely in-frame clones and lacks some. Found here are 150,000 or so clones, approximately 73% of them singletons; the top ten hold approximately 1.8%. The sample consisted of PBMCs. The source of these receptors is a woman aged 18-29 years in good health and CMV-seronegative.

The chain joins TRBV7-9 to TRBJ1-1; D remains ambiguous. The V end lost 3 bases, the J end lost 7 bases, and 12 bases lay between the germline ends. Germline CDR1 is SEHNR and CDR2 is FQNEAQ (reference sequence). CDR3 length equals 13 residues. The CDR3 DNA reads TGTGCCAGCAGCTTGGGGAGGGCGGGTGAAGCTTTCTTT. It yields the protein CASSLGRAGEAFF.

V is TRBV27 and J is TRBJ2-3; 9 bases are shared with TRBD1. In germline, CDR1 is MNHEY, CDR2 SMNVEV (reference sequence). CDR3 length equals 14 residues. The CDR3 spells CAVGDREVRDTQYF. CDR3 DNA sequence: TGTGCTGTTGGGGACAGGGAGGTCCGAGATACGCAGTATTTT.

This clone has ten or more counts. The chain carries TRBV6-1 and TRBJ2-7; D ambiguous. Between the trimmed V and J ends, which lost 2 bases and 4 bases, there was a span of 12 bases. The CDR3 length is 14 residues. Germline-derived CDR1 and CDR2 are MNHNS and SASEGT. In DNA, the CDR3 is TGTGCCAGCAGTGAACGCCATGTGGAGTACGAGCAGTACTTC. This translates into CASSERHVEYEQYF.

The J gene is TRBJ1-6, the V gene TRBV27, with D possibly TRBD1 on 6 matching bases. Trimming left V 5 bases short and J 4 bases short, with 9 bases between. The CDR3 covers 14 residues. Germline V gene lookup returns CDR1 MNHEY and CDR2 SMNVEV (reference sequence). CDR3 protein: CASSKGGYNSPLHF. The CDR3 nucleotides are TGTGCCAGCAGTAAAGGGGGATATAATTCACCCCTCCACTTT.

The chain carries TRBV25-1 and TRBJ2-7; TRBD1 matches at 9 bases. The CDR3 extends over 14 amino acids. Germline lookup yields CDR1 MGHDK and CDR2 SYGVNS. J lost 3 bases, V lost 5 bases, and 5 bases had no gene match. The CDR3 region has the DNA TGTGCCAGCAGTAAACCGGGACAGGGCTACGAGCAGTACTTC. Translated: CASSKPGQGYEQYF.

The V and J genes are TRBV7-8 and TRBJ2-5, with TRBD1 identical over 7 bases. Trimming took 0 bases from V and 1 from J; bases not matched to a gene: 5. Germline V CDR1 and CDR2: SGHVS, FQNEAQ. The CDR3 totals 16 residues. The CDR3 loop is CASSLAGGRVQETQYF. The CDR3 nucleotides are TGTGCCAGCAGCTTAGCAGGGGGCAGGGTCCAAGAGACCCAGTACTTC.

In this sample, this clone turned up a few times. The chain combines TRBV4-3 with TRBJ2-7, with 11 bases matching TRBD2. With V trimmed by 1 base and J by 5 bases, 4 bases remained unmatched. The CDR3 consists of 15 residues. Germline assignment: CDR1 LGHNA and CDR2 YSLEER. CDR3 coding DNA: TGCGCCAGCAGCCAAGCTAGCGGGGGGATCGACGAGCAGTACTTC. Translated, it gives CASSQASGGIDEQYF.

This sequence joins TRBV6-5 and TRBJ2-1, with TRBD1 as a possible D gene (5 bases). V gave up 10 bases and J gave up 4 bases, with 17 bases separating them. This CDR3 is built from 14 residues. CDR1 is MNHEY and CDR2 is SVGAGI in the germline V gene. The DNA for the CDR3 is TGTGCCACCAATCCAACAGGCGGATACAATGAGCAGTTCTTC. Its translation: CATNPTGGYNEQFF.

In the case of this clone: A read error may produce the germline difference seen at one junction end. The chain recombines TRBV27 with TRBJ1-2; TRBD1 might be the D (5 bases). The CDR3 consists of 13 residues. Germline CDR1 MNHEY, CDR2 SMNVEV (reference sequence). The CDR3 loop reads CASSLSGLYGYTF. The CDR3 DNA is TGTGCCAGCAGTCTATCGGGGCTATATGGCTACACCTTC.

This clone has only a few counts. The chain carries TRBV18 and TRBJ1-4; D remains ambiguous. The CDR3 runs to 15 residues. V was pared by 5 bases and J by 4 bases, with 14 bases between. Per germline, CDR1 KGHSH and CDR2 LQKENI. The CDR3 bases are TGTGCCAGCTCAGCGGACCGGACTGATAATGAAAAACTGTTTTTT. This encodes CASSADRTDNEKLFF.

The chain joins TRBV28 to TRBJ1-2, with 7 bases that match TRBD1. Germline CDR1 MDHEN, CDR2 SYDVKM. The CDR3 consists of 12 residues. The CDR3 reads CGVFGTETGYTF. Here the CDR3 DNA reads TGTGGAGTTTTCGGGACAGAAACTGGCTACACCTTC.

The CDR3 loop is CASSFNGQAGNTEAFF. The CDR3 DNA is TGCGCCAGCAGCTTCAATGGACAGGCGGGGAACACTGAAGCTTTCTTT. The gene calls are TRBV5-1 and TRBJ1-1; TRBD1 agrees at 7 bases. The CDR3 runs 16 residues. From germline, CDR1 is SGHRS and CDR2 YFSETQ. Unmatched junction bases numbered 8, after V lost 2 bases and J lost 1 base.

In nucleotides, the CDR3 is TGTGCCAGCAGCTTTACCGGGACAGGGAGTGGAAACACCATATATTTT. This codes for CASSFTGTGSGNTIYF. The gene calls are TRBV7-9 and TRBJ1-3; 9 nucleotides agree with TRBD1. V dropped 3 bases and J dropped 3; count of bases not matched to a gene: 6. Germline CDR1 reads SEHNR; CDR2 reads FQNEAQ (reference sequence). The CDR3 has 16 amino acids.

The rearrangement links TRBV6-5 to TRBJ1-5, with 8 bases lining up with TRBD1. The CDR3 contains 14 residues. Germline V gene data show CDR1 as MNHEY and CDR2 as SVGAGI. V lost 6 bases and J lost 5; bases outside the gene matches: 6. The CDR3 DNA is TGTGCCAGCAGACCCGGACAGGGAGATCAGCCCCAGCATTTT. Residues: CASRPGQGDQPQHF.

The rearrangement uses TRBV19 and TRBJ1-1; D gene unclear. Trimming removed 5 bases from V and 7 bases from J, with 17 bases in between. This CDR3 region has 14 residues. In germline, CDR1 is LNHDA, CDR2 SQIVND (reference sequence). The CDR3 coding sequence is TGTGCCAGTAGTTCCTGGGGAGAGGCAAATGAAGCTTTCTTT. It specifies CASSSWGEANEAFF.

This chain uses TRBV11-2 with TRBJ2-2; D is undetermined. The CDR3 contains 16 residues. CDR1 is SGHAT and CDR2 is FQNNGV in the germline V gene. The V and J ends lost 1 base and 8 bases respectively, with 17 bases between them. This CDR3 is CASSLGLNAVLGELFF. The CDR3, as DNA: TGTGCCAGCAGCTTAGGCCTAAATGCGGTTTTGGGGGAGCTGTTTTTT.

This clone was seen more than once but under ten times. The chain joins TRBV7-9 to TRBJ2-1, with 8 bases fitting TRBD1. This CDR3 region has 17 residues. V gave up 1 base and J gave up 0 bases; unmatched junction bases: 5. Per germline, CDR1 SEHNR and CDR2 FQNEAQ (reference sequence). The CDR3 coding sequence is TGTGCCAGCAGCTTAGACCCAGGACAGGGCTCCTACAATGAGCAGTTCTTC. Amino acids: CASSLDPGQGSYNEQFF.

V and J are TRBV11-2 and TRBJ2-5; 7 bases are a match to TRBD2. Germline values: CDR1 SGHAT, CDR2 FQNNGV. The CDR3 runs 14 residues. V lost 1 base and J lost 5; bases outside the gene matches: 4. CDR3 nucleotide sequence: TGTGCCAGCAGCTTAGCCGACGGGAGGGAGACCCAGTACTTC. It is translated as CASSLADGRETQYF.

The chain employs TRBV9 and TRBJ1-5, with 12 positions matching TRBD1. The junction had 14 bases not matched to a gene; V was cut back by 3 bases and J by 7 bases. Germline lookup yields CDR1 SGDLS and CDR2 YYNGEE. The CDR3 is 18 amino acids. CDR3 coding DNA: TGTGCCAGCAGCGGTGGACGAGGGGGGACAGGGGGCGACCAGCCCCAGCATTTT. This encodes CASSGGRGGTGGDQPQHF.

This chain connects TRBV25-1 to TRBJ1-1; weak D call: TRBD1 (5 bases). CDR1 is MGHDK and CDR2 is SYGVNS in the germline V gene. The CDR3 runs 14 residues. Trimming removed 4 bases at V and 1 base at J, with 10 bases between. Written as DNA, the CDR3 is TGTGCCAGCAGTGGGACACAGCGGAACACTGAAGCTTTCTTT. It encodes CASSGTQRNTEAFF.

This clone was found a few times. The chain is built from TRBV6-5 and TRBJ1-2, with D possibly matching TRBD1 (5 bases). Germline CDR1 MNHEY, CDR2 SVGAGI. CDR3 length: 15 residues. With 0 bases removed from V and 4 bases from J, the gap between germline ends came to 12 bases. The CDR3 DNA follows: TGTGCCAGCAGTTACTCCTCAGGGTATAGCTATGGCTACACCTTC. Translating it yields CASSYSSGYSYGYTF.

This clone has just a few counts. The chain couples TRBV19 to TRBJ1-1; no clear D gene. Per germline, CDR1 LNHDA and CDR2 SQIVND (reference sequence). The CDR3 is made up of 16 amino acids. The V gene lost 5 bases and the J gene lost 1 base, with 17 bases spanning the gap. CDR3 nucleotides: TGTGCCAGTAGTGTGGAGAGTAGGCAGTCGAACACTGAAGCTTTCTTT. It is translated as CASSVESRQSNTEAFF.

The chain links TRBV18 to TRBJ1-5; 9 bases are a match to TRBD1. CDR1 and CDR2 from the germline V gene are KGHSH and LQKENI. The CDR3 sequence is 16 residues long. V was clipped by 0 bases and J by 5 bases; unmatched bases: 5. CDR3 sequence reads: CASSPPSGQGDQPQHF. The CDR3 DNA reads TGTGCCAGCTCACCACCTTCGGGACAGGGAGATCAGCCCCAGCATTTT.

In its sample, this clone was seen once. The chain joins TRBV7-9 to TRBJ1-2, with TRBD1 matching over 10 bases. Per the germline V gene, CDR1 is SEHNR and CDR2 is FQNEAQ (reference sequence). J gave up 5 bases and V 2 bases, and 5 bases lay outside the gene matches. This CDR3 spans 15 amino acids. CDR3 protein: CASSLLGQGLYGYTF. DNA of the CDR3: TGTGCCAGCAGCTTACTGGGACAGGGGTTGTATGGCTACACCTTC.

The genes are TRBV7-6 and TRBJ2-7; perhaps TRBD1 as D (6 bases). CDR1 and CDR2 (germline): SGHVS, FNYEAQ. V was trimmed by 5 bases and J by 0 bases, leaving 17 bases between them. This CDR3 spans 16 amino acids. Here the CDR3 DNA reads TGTGCCAGCAGCCGAGTTATGGACAGTAGCTCCTACGAGCAGTACTTC. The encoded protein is CASSRVMDSSSYEQYF.

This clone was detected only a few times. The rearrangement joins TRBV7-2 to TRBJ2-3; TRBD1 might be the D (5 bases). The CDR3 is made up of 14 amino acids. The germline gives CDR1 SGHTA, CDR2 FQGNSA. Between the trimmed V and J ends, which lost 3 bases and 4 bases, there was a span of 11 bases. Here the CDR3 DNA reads TGTGCCAGCAGCTTTGCAGGGAAGTCAGATACGCAGTATTTT. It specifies CASSFAGKSDTQYF. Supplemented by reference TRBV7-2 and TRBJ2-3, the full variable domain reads GAGVSQSPSNKVTEKGKDVELRCDPISGHTALYWYRQSLGQGLEFLIYFQGNSAPDKSGLPSDRFSAERTGGSVSTLTIQRTQQEDSAVYLCASSFAGKSDTQYFGPGTRLTVL.

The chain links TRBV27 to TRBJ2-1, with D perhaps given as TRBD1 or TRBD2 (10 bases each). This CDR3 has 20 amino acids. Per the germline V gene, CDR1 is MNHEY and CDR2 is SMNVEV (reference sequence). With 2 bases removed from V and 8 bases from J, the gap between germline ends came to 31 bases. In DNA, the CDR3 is TGTGCCAGCAGTTTAAGACCCGACAGGGGGCGGCTAGCGGGAGAGTATGAGCAGTTCTTC. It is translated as CASSLRPDRGRLAGEYEQFF.

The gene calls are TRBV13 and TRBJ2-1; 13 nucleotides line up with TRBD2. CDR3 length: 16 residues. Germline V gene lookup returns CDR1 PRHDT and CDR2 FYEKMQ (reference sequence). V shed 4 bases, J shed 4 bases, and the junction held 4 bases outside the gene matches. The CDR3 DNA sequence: TGTGCCAGCAGCTCGCGGACTAGCGGGGGTTACAATGAGCAGTTCTTC. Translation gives CASSSRTSGGYNEQFF. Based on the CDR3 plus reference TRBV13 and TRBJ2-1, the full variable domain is AAGVIQSPRHLIKEKRETATLKCYPIPRHDTVYWYQQGPGQDPQFLISFYEKMQSDKGSIPDRFSAQQFSDYHSELNMSSLELGDSALYFCASSSRTSGGYNEQFFGPGTRLTVL.

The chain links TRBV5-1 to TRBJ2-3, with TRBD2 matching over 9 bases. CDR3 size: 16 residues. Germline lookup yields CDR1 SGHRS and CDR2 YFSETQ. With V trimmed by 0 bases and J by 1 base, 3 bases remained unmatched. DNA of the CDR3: TGCGCCAGCAGCTTGGGTTTAGCGGGAGGCACAGATACGCAGTATTTT. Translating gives CASSLGLAGGTDTQYF.